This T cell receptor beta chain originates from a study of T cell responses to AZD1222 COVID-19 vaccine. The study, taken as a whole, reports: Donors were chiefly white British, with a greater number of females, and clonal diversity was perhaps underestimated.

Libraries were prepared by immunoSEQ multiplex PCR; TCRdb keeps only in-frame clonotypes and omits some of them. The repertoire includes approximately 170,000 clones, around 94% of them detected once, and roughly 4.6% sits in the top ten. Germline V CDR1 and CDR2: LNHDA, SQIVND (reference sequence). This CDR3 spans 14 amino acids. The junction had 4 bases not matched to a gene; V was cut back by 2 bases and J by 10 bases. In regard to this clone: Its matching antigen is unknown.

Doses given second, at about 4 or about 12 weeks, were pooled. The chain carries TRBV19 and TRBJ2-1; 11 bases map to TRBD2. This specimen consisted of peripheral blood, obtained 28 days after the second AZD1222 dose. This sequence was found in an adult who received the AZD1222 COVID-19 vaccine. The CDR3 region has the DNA TGTGCCAGTAGTATAACTAGCGGGAGAGGGGAGCAGTTCTTC. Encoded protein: CASSITSGRGEQFF. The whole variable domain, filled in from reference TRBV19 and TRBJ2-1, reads DGGITQSPKYLFRKEGQNVTLSCEQNLNHDAMYWYRQDPGQGLRLIYYSQIVNDFQKGDIAEGYSVSREKKESFPLTVTSAQKNPTAFYLCASSITSGRGEQFFGPGTRLTVL.